This TCR beta chain originates from a study of blood T cell repertoires in COVID-19. The J segment lost 7 bases and the V segment lost 5 bases, leaving 9 bases of the junction unmatched. Germline-derived CDR1 and CDR2 are SEHNR and FQNEAQ (reference sequence). The CDR3 covers 14 residues. This study enrolled people aged 18 to 89 from roughly 24 US geographic areas. How the authors handled the data: Amplification from reference gene primers served as the basis for estimated nucleated cell counts. Only in-frame clones appear in the TCRdb table, and some are missing; sequencing was by immunoSEQ multiplex PCR. That table supplies the V and J calls and clone size; D and trimming were determined from the DNA. The top ten clones hold nearly 2% of a sample with under 500,000 clones, 70% to 90% of them seen once.

Sequencing was done on a sample of PBMCs or T cells enriched from blood (not recorded which). This clonotype originated in a woman aged 18 to 35 with acute COVID-19. V and J are TRBV7-9 and TRBJ1-2; 8 nucleotides align to TRBD1. Written as DNA, the CDR3 is TGTGCCAGCAGCGTTTTACAGGGGGTTAGTGGCTACACCTTC. Translation gives CASSVLQGVSGYTF.